The 30 T cell receptor beta chains below were found in one sample sequenced in a study of T cells in severe cutaneous drug reactions. TCR subtype-specific primers in iRepertoire multiplex PCR prepared libraries for bulk and single-cell sequencing. For each CDR3 protein, TCRdb gives one entry from its re-call of the multiplex PCR reads, without DNA. The sample spans 250 to 350 distinct CDR3 sequences; the ten largest clones claim over 25%. The donors had carbamazepine-induced Stevens-Johnson syndrome or toxic epidermal necrolysis. Sequenced: PBMCs. All receptors come from a human donor with Stevens-Johnson syndrome, a severe cutaneous drug reaction.

This clonotype ranks as medium-sized in terms of frequency. The chain combines TRBV13 with TRBJ2-1. The CDR3 totals 13 residues. Germline V gene sequence: CDR1 PRHDT, CDR2 FYEKMQ (reference sequence). The CDR3 protein is CASSLGLNNEQFF.

The chain is built from TRBV6-1 and TRBJ2-7; no DNA is available, so the TRBD1 call from TCRdb remains unchecked. CDR3 length: 15 amino acids. Per germline, CDR1 MNHNS and CDR2 SASEGT. The CDR3 protein is CASSPRMGTGYEQYF.

This clonotype is labeled medium-sized (0.01 to 0.1%) based on frequency. V and J are TRBV5-1 and TRBJ1-2. CDR3 size: 14 residues. Germline V gene data show CDR1 as SGHRS and CDR2 as YFSETQ. Here the CDR3 reads CASSQRTANYGYTF. Full variable domain (outside the CDR3, taken from reference TRBV5-1 and TRBJ1-2): KAGVTQTPRYLIKTRGQQVTLSCSPISGHRSVSWYQQTPGQGLQFLFEYFSETQRNKGNFPGRFSGRQFSNSRSEMNVSTLELGDSALYLCASSQRTANYGYTFGSGTRLTVV.

By frequency, this clonotype registers medium-sized. This sequence joins TRBV20-1 and TRBJ2-3; no DNA is available, so the TRBD2 call from TCRdb remains unchecked. The V gene's germline CDR1 is DFQATT and CDR2 SNEGSKA (reference sequence). The CDR3 is made up of 15 amino acids. The CDR3 is CSPGLAKVSADTQYF.

This clonotype ranks as large in terms of frequency. The chain uses TRBV2 and TRBJ2-3; checking the TCRdb D call of TRBD2 is not possible without DNA. The CDR3 spans 14 residues. Looked up from germline, CDR1 is SNHLY and CDR2 is FYNNEI. This chain's CDR3 is CASTGLAGVDTQYF.

Considering frequency, this clonotype is medium-sized. The chain is built from TRBV28 and TRBJ2-6; TCRdb calls TRBD1, which cannot be checked without DNA. The CDR3 consists of 18 residues. In germline, CDR1 is MDHEN, CDR2 SYDVKM. CDR3 sequence: CASSFSRTARSGANVLTF.

By frequency, this clonotype is large. The J gene is TRBJ1-2, the V gene TRBV4-1; TCRdb returns TRBD1, unconfirmable since there is no DNA. The CDR3 totals 15 residues. CDR1 and CDR2 from the germline V gene are MGHRA and YSYEKL. This CDR3 is CASSHYLETGSGYTF.

This clonotype is large by frequency. The chain links TRBV6-6 to TRBJ2-1. The CDR3 runs 13 residues. Germline V lookup: CDR1 MNHNY, CDR2 SVGAGI (reference sequence). This CDR3 reads CASSYYLGNEQFF.

Measured by frequency, this clonotype is medium-sized. The V call is TRBV5-1, the J call TRBJ2-7; as DNA is missing, the TRBD2 call by TCRdb cannot be tested. This CDR3 region has 18 residues. Germline V CDR1 and CDR2: SGHRS, YFSETQ. CDR3 region: CASSLSSIRLAGVYEQYF.

In terms of frequency, this clonotype is large. This rearrangement joins TRBV27 to TRBJ1-6; TCRdb's D call of TRBD1 is untestable without DNA. The V gene's germline CDR1 is MNHEY and CDR2 SMNVEV (reference sequence). The CDR3 sequence is 15 residues long. CDR3 residues: CASRSGGTGVSPLHF.

By frequency, this clonotype registers medium-sized. This chain connects TRBV4-1 to TRBJ1-1; TCRdb's assignment of TRBD1 cannot be checked, as there is no DNA. The CDR3 is 15 amino acids. Germline V gives CDR1 MGHRA, CDR2 YSYEKL. CDR3 residues: CASSKKGGPNTEAFF.

According to its frequency, this clonotype is large (0.1 to 1%). The V call is TRBV15, the J call TRBJ1-5; absent DNA, TCRdb's TRBD1 call cannot be checked. The CDR3 covers 14 residues. Germline V gives CDR1 LNHNV, CDR2 YYDKDF (reference sequence). The CDR3: CATSEAQGDQPQHF.

This clonotype registers hyperexpanded by frequency. The CDR3 sequence is CASSFKDPTYEQYF. The chain has TRBV27 and TRBJ2-7. CDR1 MNHEY and CDR2 SMNVEV come from the germline V gene (reference sequence). The CDR3 runs 14 residues.

This clonotype counts as medium-sized (0.01 to 0.1%) by frequency. The rearrangement links TRBV19 to TRBJ2-7; no DNA is available, so the TRBD1 call from TCRdb remains unchecked. Per germline, CDR1 LNHDA and CDR2 SQIVND (reference sequence). This CDR3 is 15 amino acids long. CDR3 loop: CASSTSGTEIYAQYF.

This clonotype is identified as medium-sized from frequency. This chain joins TRBV12-3 or TRBV12-4 and TRBJ2-1; the D call from TCRdb, TRBD2, cannot be confirmed without DNA. CDR3 size: 19 residues. CDR3 residues: CASSLRSDVLRGSYNEQFF.

This clonotype shows up as large by frequency. This rearrangement joins TRBV7-9 to TRBJ2-3. CDR3 length: 13 amino acids. The V gene's germline CDR1 is SEHNR and CDR2 FQNEAQ (reference sequence). CDR3 region: CASRPRITDTQYF.

This clonotype registers medium-sized by frequency. V usage is TRBV18 and J usage is TRBJ2-7; TCRdb's D gene call, TRBD1, goes unchecked for lack of DNA. Germline V gene sequence: CDR1 KGHSH, CDR2 LQKENI. The CDR3 is made up of 12 amino acids. The CDR3 loop is CASSSYTGNQYF. Full variable domain (missing parts from reference TRBV18 and TRBJ2-7): NAGVMQNPRHLVRRRGQEARLRCSPMKGHSHVYWYRQLPEEGLKFMVYLQKENIIDESGMPKERFSAEFPKEGPSILRIQQVVRGDSAAYFCASSSYTGNQYFGPGTRLTVT.

This clonotype is called medium-sized based on its frequency. The V call is TRBV19, the J call TRBJ1-5. This CDR3 region has 15 residues. Germline V lookup: CDR1 LNHDA, CDR2 SQIVND (reference sequence). This CDR3 reads CASSRMVGSNQPQHF.

Judged by frequency, this clonotype is large. This rearrangement joins TRBV11-2 to TRBJ2-1. CDR3 length: 15 residues. Germline V gene sequence: CDR1 SGHAT, CDR2 FQNNGV. CDR3 loop: CASSSVLGTHDEQFF.

This clonotype counts as large by frequency. CDR3 in amino acids: CASSYSNRPNTGELFF. This chain joins TRBV6-2 or TRBV6-3 and TRBJ2-2; TCRdb indicates TRBD1, and absent DNA this call remains unverified. The germline V gene has CDR1 MNHEY and CDR2 SVGEGT. The CDR3 extends over 16 amino acids.

The rearrangement links TRBV20-1 to TRBJ2-7; TCRdb proposes TRBD1, but this gene call is untestable without DNA. Germline V gene lookup returns CDR1 DFQATT and CDR2 SNEGSKA (reference sequence). The CDR3 length is 14 residues. This CDR3 is CSAATGQERDEQYF.

This clonotype is medium-sized by frequency. This rearrangement joins TRBV2 to TRBJ2-7; the D call from TCRdb, TRBD1, cannot be confirmed without DNA. The CDR3 has 18 amino acids. Germline-derived CDR1 and CDR2 are SNHLY and FYNNEI. The CDR3 is CASSVTPGSPGQSYEQYF.

This clonotype counts as medium-sized by frequency. The gene calls are TRBV4-1 and TRBJ1-3. Germline assignment: CDR1 MGHRA and CDR2 YSYEKL. The CDR3 extends over 15 amino acids. CDR3 sequence reads: CASSEVTGSGNTIYF.

This clonotype ranks as large (0.1 to 1%) in terms of frequency. The chain is built from TRBV3-1 and TRBJ2-1; the TCRdb call, TRBD2, lacks DNA for checking. Germline V gives CDR1 LGHDT, CDR2 YNNKEL (reference sequence). The CDR3 covers 17 residues. The CDR3 reads CASSQDREREANNEQFF.

This clonotype is deemed large by its frequency. The chain combines TRBV6-5 with TRBJ1-4; TCRdb names TRBD1, which stays unverified in the absence of DNA. Germline CDR1 and CDR2: MNHEY and SVGAGI. The CDR3 extends over 14 amino acids. The CDR3 loop is CASSYGGPREKLFF.

Frequency places this clonotype as medium-sized. The rearrangement joins TRBV20-1 to TRBJ2-1; TCRdb's D gene call, TRBD2, goes unchecked for lack of DNA. The CDR3 runs 17 residues. CDR1 is DFQATT and CDR2 is SNEGSKA in the germline V gene (reference sequence). Here the CDR3 reads CSASMTSGRVLGNEQFF.

This clonotype is called large based on its frequency. The V gene is TRBV3-1, the J gene TRBJ1-1. Germline CDR1 and CDR2: LGHDT and YNNKEL (reference sequence). The CDR3 totals 15 residues. CDR3 loop: CASSSLGRMNTEAFF.

By frequency, this clonotype is medium-sized (0.01 to 0.1%). CDR3 in amino acids: CSAVTDFSNTEAFF. This chain links TRBV20-1 with TRBJ1-1. Germline CDR1 reads DFQATT; CDR2 reads SNEGSKA (reference sequence). This CDR3 region has 14 residues.

This clonotype is labeled medium-sized based on frequency. This rearrangement joins TRBV30 to TRBJ2-7; the TRBD1 assignment by TCRdb is unverifiable without DNA. The CDR3 covers 15 residues. Germline V gene data show CDR1 as GTSNPN and CDR2 as SVGIG (reference sequence). This CDR3 reads CAWSVQTGKLGEQYF.

This clonotype is labeled large based on frequency. V usage is TRBV6-1 and J usage is TRBJ2-5; as DNA is missing, the TRBD1 call by TCRdb cannot be tested. Germline V lookup: CDR1 MNHNS, CDR2 SASEGT. The CDR3 is made up of 15 amino acids. CDR3: CASSENPGPQETQYF.